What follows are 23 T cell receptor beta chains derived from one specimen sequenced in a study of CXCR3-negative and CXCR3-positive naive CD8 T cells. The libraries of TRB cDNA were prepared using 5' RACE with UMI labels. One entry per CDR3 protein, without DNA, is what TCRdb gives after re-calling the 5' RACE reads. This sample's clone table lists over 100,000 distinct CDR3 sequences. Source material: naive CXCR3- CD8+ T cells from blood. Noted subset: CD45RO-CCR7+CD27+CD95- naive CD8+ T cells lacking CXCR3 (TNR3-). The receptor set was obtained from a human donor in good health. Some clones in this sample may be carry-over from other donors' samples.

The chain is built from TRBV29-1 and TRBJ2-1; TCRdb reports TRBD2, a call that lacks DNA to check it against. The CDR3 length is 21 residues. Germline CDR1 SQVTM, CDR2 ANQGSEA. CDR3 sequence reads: CSVEDLRSEPSGGLSYNEQFF.

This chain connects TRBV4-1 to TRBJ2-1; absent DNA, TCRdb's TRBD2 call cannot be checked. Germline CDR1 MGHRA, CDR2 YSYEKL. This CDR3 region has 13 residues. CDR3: CASSPVGYNEQFF.

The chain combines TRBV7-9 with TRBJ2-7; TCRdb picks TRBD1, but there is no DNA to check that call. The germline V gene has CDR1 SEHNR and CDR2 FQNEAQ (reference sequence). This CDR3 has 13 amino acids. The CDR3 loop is CASSPGQGIEQYF.

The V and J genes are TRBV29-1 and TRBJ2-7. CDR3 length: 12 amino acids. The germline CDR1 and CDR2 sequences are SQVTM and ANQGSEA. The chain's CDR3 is CSVRQGSYEQYF.

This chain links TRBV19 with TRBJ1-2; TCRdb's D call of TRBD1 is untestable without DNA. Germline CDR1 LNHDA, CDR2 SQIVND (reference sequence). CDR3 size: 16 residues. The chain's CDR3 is CASSIDLRGLDYGYTF.

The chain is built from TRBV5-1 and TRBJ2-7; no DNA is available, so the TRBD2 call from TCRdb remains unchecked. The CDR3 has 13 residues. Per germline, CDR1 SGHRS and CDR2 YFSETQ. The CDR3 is CASSLGGADEQYF. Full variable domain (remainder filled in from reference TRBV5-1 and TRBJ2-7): KAGVTQTPRYLIKTRGQQVTLSCSPISGHRSVSWYQQTPGQGLQFLFEYFSETQRNKGNFPGRFSGRQFSNSRSEMNVSTLELGDSALYLCASSLGGADEQYFGPGTRLTVT.

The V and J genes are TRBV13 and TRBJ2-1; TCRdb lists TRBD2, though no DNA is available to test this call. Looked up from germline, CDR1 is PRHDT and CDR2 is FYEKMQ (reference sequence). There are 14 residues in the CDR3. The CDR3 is CASSGRTSGDEQFF.

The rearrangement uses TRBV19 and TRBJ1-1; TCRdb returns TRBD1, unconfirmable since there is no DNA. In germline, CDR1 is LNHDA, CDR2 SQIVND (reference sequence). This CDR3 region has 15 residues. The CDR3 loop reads CASSTIWTENTEAFF.

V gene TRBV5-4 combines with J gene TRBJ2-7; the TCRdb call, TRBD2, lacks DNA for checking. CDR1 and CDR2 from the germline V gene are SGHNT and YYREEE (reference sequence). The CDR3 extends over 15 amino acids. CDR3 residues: CASSLEPSKTYEQYF.

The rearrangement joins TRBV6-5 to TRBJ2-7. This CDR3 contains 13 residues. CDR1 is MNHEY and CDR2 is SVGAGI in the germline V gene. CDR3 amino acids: CASIFPYSGEQYF.

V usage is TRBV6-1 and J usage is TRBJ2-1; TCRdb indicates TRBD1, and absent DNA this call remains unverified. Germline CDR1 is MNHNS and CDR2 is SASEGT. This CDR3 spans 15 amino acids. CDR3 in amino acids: CASSEDPGAYNEQFF.

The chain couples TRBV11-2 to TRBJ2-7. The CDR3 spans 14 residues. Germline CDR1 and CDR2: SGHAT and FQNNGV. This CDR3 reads CASSSPQSAYEQYF.

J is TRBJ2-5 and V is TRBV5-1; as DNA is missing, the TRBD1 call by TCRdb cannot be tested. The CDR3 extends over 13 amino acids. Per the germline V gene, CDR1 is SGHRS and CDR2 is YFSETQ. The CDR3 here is CASRAGTQETQYF.

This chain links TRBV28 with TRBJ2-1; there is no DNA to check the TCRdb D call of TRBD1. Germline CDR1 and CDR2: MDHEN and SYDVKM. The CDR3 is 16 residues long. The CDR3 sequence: CASVNDRASSYNEQFF. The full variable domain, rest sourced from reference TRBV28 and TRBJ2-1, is DVKVTQSSRYLVKRTGEKVFLECVQDMDHENMFWYRQDPGLGLRLIYFSYDVKMKEKGDIPEGYSVSREKKERFSLILESASTNQTSMYLCASVNDRASSYNEQFFGPGTRLTVL.

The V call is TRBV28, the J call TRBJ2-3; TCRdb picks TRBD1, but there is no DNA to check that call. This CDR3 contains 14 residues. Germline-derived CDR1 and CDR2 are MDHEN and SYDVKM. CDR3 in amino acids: CASSKQAFTDTQYF.

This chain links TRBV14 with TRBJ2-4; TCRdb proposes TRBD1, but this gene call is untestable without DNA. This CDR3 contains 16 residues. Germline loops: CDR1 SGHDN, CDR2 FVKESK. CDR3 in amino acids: CASSQGQGPAKNIQYF.

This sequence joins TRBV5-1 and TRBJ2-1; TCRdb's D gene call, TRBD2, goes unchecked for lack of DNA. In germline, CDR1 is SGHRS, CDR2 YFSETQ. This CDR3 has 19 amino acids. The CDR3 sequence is CASSLGRLAGGYLYNEQFF.

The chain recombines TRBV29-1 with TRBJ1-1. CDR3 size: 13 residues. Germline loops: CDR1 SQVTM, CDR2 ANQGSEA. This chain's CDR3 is CSVEVAAKSEAFF.

CDR3 loop: CASSSPQGTEAFF. This sequence joins TRBV5-6 and TRBJ1-1; TCRdb's assignment of TRBD1 cannot be checked, as there is no DNA. CDR1 is SGHDT and CDR2 is YYEEEE in the germline V gene. The CDR3 runs 13 residues.

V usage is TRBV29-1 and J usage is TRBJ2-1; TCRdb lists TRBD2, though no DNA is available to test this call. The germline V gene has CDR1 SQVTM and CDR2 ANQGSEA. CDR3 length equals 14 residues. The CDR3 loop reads CSVTTSGTYNEQFF.

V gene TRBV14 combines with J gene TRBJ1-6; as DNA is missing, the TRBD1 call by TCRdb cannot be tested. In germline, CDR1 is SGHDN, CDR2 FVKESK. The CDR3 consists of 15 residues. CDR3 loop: CASSATQGVVSPLHF.

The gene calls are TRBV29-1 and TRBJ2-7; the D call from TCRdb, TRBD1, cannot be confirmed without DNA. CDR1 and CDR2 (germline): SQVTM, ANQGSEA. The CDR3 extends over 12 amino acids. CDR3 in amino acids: CSVEGQNYEQYF.

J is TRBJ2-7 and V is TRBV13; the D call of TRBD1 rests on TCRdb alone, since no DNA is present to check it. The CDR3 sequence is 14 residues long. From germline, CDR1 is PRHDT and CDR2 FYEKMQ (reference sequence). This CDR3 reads CASSPGQGFYEQYF.